The 29 T cell receptor beta chains reported below all come from one sample, sequenced in a study of T cell changes during pregnancy in multiple sclerosis. The repertoire was sequenced with immunoSEQ multiplex PCR; TCRdb's copy has only in-frame clones and lacks some. The sample lists around 56,000 clones, roughly nine tenths occurring once. Here the sequenced sample was CD4+ T cells from peripheral blood mononuclear cells, taken in the third trimester of pregnancy. Receptors were obtained from a female donor with multiple sclerosis, enrolled in a pregnancy study.

The CDR3 region is CASSLDSGGYVKNIQYF. CDR3 DNA sequence: TGTGCCAGCAGCTTAGACTCGGGGGGGTACGTCAAAAACATTCAGTACTTC. The chain employs TRBV11-2 and TRBJ2-4; TRBD2 matches at 8 bases. CDR3 length equals 17 residues. V lost 0 bases, J lost 3 bases, and 7 bases stayed unmatched. Germline lookup yields CDR1 SGHAT and CDR2 FQNNGV.

The rearrangement uses TRBV7-8 and TRBJ2-5; D gene unclear. The CDR3 is made up of 14 amino acids. Looked up from germline, CDR1 is SGHVS and CDR2 is FQNEAQ. V was shortened by 1 base and J by 2 bases, with 8 bases between the two germline ends. DNA of the CDR3: TGTGCCAGCAGCTTAGTGCCTGAGCAAGAGACCCAGTACTTC. Its translation: CASSLVPEQETQYF. Full variable domain (rest looked up from reference TRBV7-8 and TRBJ2-5): GAGVSQSPRYKVAKRGQDVALRCDPISGHVSLFWYQQALGQGPEFLTYFQNEAQLDKSGLPSDRFFAERPEGSVSTLKIQRTQQEDSAVYLCASSLVPEQETQYFGPGTRLLVL.

V is TRBV7-9 and J is TRBJ1-6; a possible D gene is TRBD1 (5 bases). Germline loops: CDR1 SEHNR, CDR2 FQNEAQ (reference sequence). V lost 5 bases to trimming and J lost 5 bases, with 13 bases between them. This CDR3 contains 15 residues. Here the CDR3 reads CASSRPGLDNSPLHF. The CDR3 region has the DNA TGTGCCAGCAGCCGCCCGGGACTCGATAATTCACCCCTCCACTTT.

The J gene is TRBJ2-1, the V gene TRBV29-1; D may be TRBD2 (6 bases). This CDR3 is built from 15 residues. The V and J ends lost 6 bases and 8 bases respectively, with 23 bases between them. Germline lookup yields CDR1 SQVTM and CDR2 ANQGSEA. Written as DNA, the CDR3 is TGCAGCGTCGCTCGCGGGGTGAGGCCTGGGGATGAGCAGTTCTTC. Its translation: CSVARGVRPGDEQFF.

This clone occurred many times. The chain recombines TRBV2 with TRBJ2-7, with D possibly matching TRBD1 (5 bases). The CDR3 length is 12 residues. Germline V gene lookup returns CDR1 SNHLY and CDR2 FYNNEI. Trimming removed 8 bases from V and 4 bases from J, with 12 bases in between. The CDR3 loop is CASWAKGYEQYF. Here the CDR3 DNA reads TGTGCCAGCTGGGCTAAGGGGTACGAGCAGTACTTC.

The chain links TRBV2 to TRBJ2-3; D not certain. The CDR3 runs 13 residues. V lost 2 bases to trimming and J lost 4 bases, with 7 bases between them. Germline loops: CDR1 SNHLY, CDR2 FYNNEI. CDR3 amino acids: CASSEQAPDTQYF. CDR3 DNA sequence: TGTGCCAGCAGTGAACAGGCTCCAGATACGCAGTATTTT.

J is TRBJ2-7 and V is TRBV7-2; TRBD1 agrees at 7 bases. V was pared by 1 base and J by 2 bases, with 5 bases of the junction left unmatched. CDR1 is SGHTA, CDR2 FQGNSA, per germline. CDR3 size: 15 residues. CDR3 sequence (DNA): TGTGCCAGCAGCTTAGGACAGGGCAAAACCTACGAGCAGTACTTC. It encodes CASSLGQGKTYEQYF.

The chain links TRBV5-4 to TRBJ2-1; D possibly corresponds to TRBD1 (6 bases). CDR3 size: 14 residues. The germline V and J ends were trimmed by 0 bases and 10 bases, with 14 bases remaining between them. From germline, CDR1 is SGHNT and CDR2 YYREEE (reference sequence). CDR3 residues: CASSLGRGVGEQFF. The DNA for the CDR3 is TGTGCCAGCAGCTTGGGCAGGGGAGTTGGGGAGCAGTTCTTC. Looking up the rest from reference TRBV5-4 and TRBJ2-1 gives the full variable domain: ETGVTQSPTHLIKTRGQQVTLRCSSQSGHNTVSWYQQALGQGPQFIFQYYREEENGRGNFPPRFSGLQFPNYSSELNVNALELDDSALYLCASSLGRGVGEQFFGPGTRLTVL.

J is TRBJ2-5 and V is TRBV5-1, with 11 nucleotides matching TRBD2. Germline V gene data show CDR1 as SGHRS and CDR2 as YFSETQ. The CDR3 has 18 amino acids. The J segment lost 7 bases and the V segment lost 4 bases, leaving 18 bases of the junction unmatched. The CDR3 region has the DNA TGCGCCAGCAGCGCCAAGGGACTAGCGGAGACAGGGAGGGTGACCCAGTACTTC. Protein sequence: CASSAKGLAETGRVTQYF.

CDR3 residues: CASSLDGSNQPQHF. CDR3 coding DNA: TGTGCCAGCAGCCTAGACGGTTCCAATCAGCCCCAGCATTTT. The gene calls are TRBV7-9 and TRBJ1-5, with no clear D. The CDR3 is 14 residues long. Germline CDR1 is SEHNR and CDR2 is FQNEAQ (reference sequence). Deletions cut 5 bases from V and 3 bases from J, with 11 bases between. The full variable domain, its missing parts supplied by reference TRBV7-9 and TRBJ1-5, is DTGVSQNPRHKITKRGQNVTFRCDPISEHNRLYWYRQTLGQGPEFLTYFQNEAQLEKSRLLSDRFSAERPKGSFSTLEIQRTEQGDSAMYLCASSLDGSNQPQHFGDGTRLSIL.

The rearrangement links TRBV30 to TRBJ1-6, with a tentative D call TRBD1 (6 bases). Per germline, CDR1 GTSNPN and CDR2 SVGIG (reference sequence). V was pared by 4 bases and J by 7 bases, with 14 bases between. This CDR3 has 14 residues. This CDR3 reads CAWIRRGSNSPLHF. CDR3 coding DNA: TGTGCCTGGATCCGCAGGGGTTCCAATTCACCCCTCCACTTT. The whole variable domain, remainder taken from reference TRBV30 and TRBJ1-6, is SQTIHQWPATLVQPVGSPLSLECTVEGTSNPNLYWYRQAAGRGLQLLFYSVGIGQISSEVPQNLSASRPQDRQFILSSKKLLLSDSGFYLCAWIRRGSNSPLHFGNGTRLTVT.

The chain uses TRBV7-9 and TRBJ2-5, with 10 nucleotides matching TRBD1. The CDR3 totals 16 residues. Germline V gives CDR1 SEHNR, CDR2 FQNEAQ (reference sequence). V shed 6 bases, J shed 6 bases, and the junction held 13 bases outside the gene matches. This CDR3 is CASSHTPGTGVKTQYF. CDR3 nucleotides: TGTGCCAGCAGTCACACGCCCGGGACAGGGGTGAAGACCCAGTACTTC.

V usage is TRBV14 and J usage is TRBJ1-2; D unresolved. The CDR3 spans 11 residues. The V end was cut by 2 bases, the J end by 10 bases, with 8 bases between. CDR1 and CDR2 from the germline V gene are SGHDN and FVKESK. CDR3: CASSQLGLYTF. In DNA form, the CDR3 reads TGTGCCAGCAGCCAACTCGGACTCTACACCTTC.

This rearrangement joins TRBV30 to TRBJ2-3; 11 bases fit TRBD2. The CDR3 sequence is 13 residues long. V lost 5 bases, J lost 7 bases, and 5 bases stayed unmatched. Germline assignment: CDR1 GTSNPN and CDR2 SVGIG (reference sequence). This chain's CDR3 is CAWSSGGRNTQYF. The DNA of the CDR3 is TGTGCCTGGTCTAGCGGGGGGCGGAATACGCAGTATTTT.

The chain links TRBV5-1 to TRBJ1-1; D may be TRBD1 (5 bases). CDR3 size: 15 residues. Germline lookup yields CDR1 SGHRS and CDR2 YFSETQ. The ends were cut back, 0 bases at V and 1 base at J, with 10 bases in the middle. The CDR3 loop is CASSLVYRKNTEAFF. The CDR3 DNA follows: TGCGCCAGCAGCTTGGTGTACAGGAAGAACACTGAAGCTTTCTTT. Looking up the rest from reference TRBV5-1 and TRBJ1-1 gives the full variable domain: KAGVTQTPRYLIKTRGQQVTLSCSPISGHRSVSWYQQTPGQGLQFLFEYFSETQRNKGNFPGRFSGRQFSNSRSEMNVSTLELGDSALYLCASSLVYRKNTEAFFGQGTRLTVV.

This chain uses TRBV19 with TRBJ2-3, with 14 bases aligning to TRBD2. This CDR3 is built from 17 residues. Trimming at V came to 7 bases and at J to 1 base, leaving 7 bases not matched to a gene. CDR1 is LNHDA and CDR2 is SQIVND in the germline V gene (reference sequence). In DNA, the CDR3 is TGTGCCAGTAAAGGACTAGCGGGAGGAGGGGGCACAGATACGCAGTATTTT. It encodes CASKGLAGGGGTDTQYF.

J is TRBJ2-7 and V is TRBV6-5; 8 bases are a match to TRBD1. Germline V CDR1 and CDR2: MNHEY, SVGAGI. The CDR3 consists of 15 residues. Losses at the gene ends were 2 bases for V and 3 bases for J; bases not matched to a gene: 6. In DNA form, the CDR3 reads TGTGCCAGCAGTTACGTCGGGACAGGAAACTACGAGCAGTACTTC. Translating gives CASSYVGTGNYEQYF.

The chain links TRBV7-9 to TRBJ2-7, with 12 bases aligning to TRBD2. The CDR3 sequence is 17 residues long. Germline V CDR1 and CDR2: SEHNR, FQNEAQ (reference sequence). Losses at the gene ends were 5 bases for V and 4 bases for J; bases not matched to a gene: 12. DNA for the CDR3: TGTGCCAGCAGCCCCCCCATGACTAGCGGGAGACTGTACGAGCAGTACTTC. Its protein is CASSPPMTSGRLYEQYF. Full variable domain (missing parts from reference TRBV7-9 and TRBJ2-7): DTGVSQNPRHKITKRGQNVTFRCDPISEHNRLYWYRQTLGQGPEFLTYFQNEAQLEKSRLLSDRFSAERPKGSFSTLEIQRTEQGDSAMYLCASSPPMTSGRLYEQYFGPGTRLTVT.

The genes are TRBV5-6 and TRBJ2-7; perhaps TRBD1 as D (6 bases). The CDR3 is made up of 13 amino acids. Looked up from germline, CDR1 is SGHDT and CDR2 is YYEEEE. With 0 bases removed from V and 7 bases from J, the gap between germline ends came to 11 bases. CDR3 sequence reads: CASSLGVRGEQYF. In DNA, the CDR3 is TGTGCCAGCAGCTTGGGGGTCAGGGGAGAGCAGTACTTC. The full variable domain, its missing parts supplied by reference TRBV5-6 and TRBJ2-7, is DAGVTQSPTHLIKTRGQQVTLRCSPKSGHDTVSWYQQALGQGPQFIFQYYEEEERQRGNFPDRFSGHQFPNYSSELNVNALLLGDSALYLCASSLGVRGEQYFGPGTRLTVT.

The chain employs TRBV10-1 and TRBJ2-3, with a tentative D call TRBD2 (7 bases). The germline CDR1 and CDR2 sequences are WNHNN and SYGVQD (reference sequence). Trimming took off 3 bases at V and 0 bases at J, with 10 bases between the two ends. This CDR3 contains 15 residues. The CDR3 here is CASSEGGGSTDTQYF. In nucleotides, the CDR3 is TGCGCCAGCAGTGAAGGGGGGGGGAGCACAGATACGCAGTATTTT.

The chain employs TRBV5-7 and TRBJ2-7; no reliable D call. TRBV5-7 is recorded as an ORF, its role being uncertain. The germline V and J ends were trimmed by 5 bases and 7 bases, with 4 bases remaining between them. CDR3 length equals 9 residues. This CDR3 reads CASSREQYF. The CDR3, as DNA: TGTGCCAGCAGTCGGGAGCAGTACTTC.

This sequence joins TRBV7-3 and TRBJ2-3; D is possibly TRBD2 (6 bases). The CDR3 is made up of 16 amino acids. V lost 3 bases and J 0 bases, leaving 13 bases between the germline ends. Germline V gives CDR1 SGHTA, CDR2 FQGTGA. CDR3 coding DNA: TGTGCCAGCAGCTTTTCCAGGACTACTAGCACAGATACGCAGTATTTT. This translates into CASSFSRTTSTDTQYF.

This chain uses TRBV30 with TRBJ2-4; TRBD1 matches 7 bases. CDR1 is GTSNPN and CDR2 is SVGIG in the germline V gene (reference sequence). The V and J ends lost 2 bases and 4 bases, in that order; junction bases with no gene match: 11. The CDR3 sequence is 16 residues long. CDR3 sequence reads: CAWSSFLPGQKNIQYF. CDR3 coding DNA: TGTGCCTGGAGTTCTTTCCTGCCGGGACAGAAAAACATTCAGTACTTC.

The gene calls are TRBV30 and TRBJ1-1, with no clear D. V dropped 2 bases and J dropped 5 bases, with 9 bases sitting between them. The CDR3 totals 12 residues. Germline-derived CDR1 and CDR2 are GTSNPN and SVGIG (reference sequence). CDR3 DNA sequence: TGTGCCTGGAGTCCCCTAAGTACTGAAGCTTTCTTT. It translates to CAWSPLSTEAFF.

This rearrangement joins TRBV19 to TRBJ1-5; no firm D call. There are 17 residues in the CDR3. Germline loops: CDR1 LNHDA, CDR2 SQIVND (reference sequence). The V and J ends lost 1 base and 2 bases respectively, with 15 bases between them. The chain's CDR3 is CASSIARFRKGNQPQHF. The CDR3 DNA reads TGTGCCAGTAGTATAGCCAGGTTTCGGAAAGGCAATCAGCCCCAGCATTTT.

The V and J genes are TRBV5-1 and TRBJ2-1; 9 bases agree with TRBD2. The germline V gene has CDR1 SGHRS and CDR2 YFSETQ. The CDR3 loop spans 14 amino acids. J gave up 15 bases and V 0 bases, and 10 bases lay outside the gene matches. Here the CDR3 DNA reads TGCGCCAGCAGCTTGGGCGGTAGCGGGAGCTTGCCGTTCTTC. Its protein is CASSLGGSGSLPFF.

The V and J genes are TRBV7-9 and TRBJ1-3, with D uncertain. This CDR3 region has 13 residues. V was pared by 5 bases and J by 0 bases, with 5 bases between. The germline gives CDR1 SEHNR, CDR2 FQNEAQ (reference sequence). The CDR3: CASSRDSGNTIYF. In DNA form, the CDR3 reads TGTGCCAGCAGCCGGGACTCTGGAAACACCATATATTTT.

The chain uses TRBV11-1 and TRBJ2-1; D unclear. The CDR3 loop spans 13 amino acids. The germline V gene has CDR1 SGHAT and CDR2 FQDESV (reference sequence). V was pared by 0 bases and J by 4 bases, with 4 bases between. CDR3 in amino acids: CASSLATYNEQFF. The CDR3 DNA reads as TGTGCCAGCAGCTTAGCGACATACAATGAGCAGTTCTTC.

This rearrangement joins TRBV5-1 to TRBJ2-3; tentative D call: TRBD1 (5 bases). The germline CDR1 and CDR2 sequences are SGHRS and YFSETQ. The CDR3 has 15 amino acids. The V gene lost 0 bases and the J gene lost 1 base, with 9 bases spanning the gap. CDR3 nucleotides: TGCGCCAGCAGCTTGGTGGTAGGGGGCACAGATACGCAGTATTTT. Translation: CASSLVVGGTDTQYF.